This T cell receptor (beta chain) was profiled in a study of early T cells in non-severe SARS-CoV-2 infection. Study overall: Sequencing of bulk RNA from unsorted whole blood was done, without chain pairing. The study's findings and limits: Database matching using VDJdb favored anti-spike CD8 responses, with private and CD4 specificities left missing.

J was trimmed by 5 bases and V by 3 bases; bases with no gene match: 7. Germline V gives CDR1 DFQATT, CDR2 SNEGSKA (reference sequence). The CDR3 has 14 residues. Worth noting for this clonotype: Its antigen is unidentified.

Individual cDNA molecules received unique molecular identifiers during library preparation. TCRdb analysed the 5' RACE reads with MiXCR anew, one entry per CDR3 protein. In the table there are around 59,000 distinct CDR3 sequences, around 11% of which are singletons. The specimen sequenced was whole blood. V is TRBV20-1 and J is TRBJ2-7; 10 bases match TRBD1. The sequence came from an adult who was a healthcare worker with PCR-confirmed SARS-CoV-2 infection or an uninfected control (not recorded which). CDR3 sequence (DNA): TGCAGTGCTAGTCTGACAGGGGGCGCAGACGAGCAGTACTTC. Its protein product is CSASLTGGADEQYF.